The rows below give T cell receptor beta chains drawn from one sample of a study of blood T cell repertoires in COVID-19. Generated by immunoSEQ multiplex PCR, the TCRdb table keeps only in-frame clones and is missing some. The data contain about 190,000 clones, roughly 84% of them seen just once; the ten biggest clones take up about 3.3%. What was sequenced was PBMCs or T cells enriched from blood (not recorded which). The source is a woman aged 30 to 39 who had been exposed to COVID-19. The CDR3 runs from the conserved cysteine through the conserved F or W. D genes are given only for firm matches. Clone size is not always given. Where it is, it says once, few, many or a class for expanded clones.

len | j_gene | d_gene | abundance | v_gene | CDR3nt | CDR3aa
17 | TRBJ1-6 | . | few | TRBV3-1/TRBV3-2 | TGTGCCAGCAGCCAAGATGTAACAGGCTCCTATAATTCACCCCTCCACTTT | CASSQDVTGSYNSPLHF
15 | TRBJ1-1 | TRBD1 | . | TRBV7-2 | TGTGCCAGCAGCCGGACAGGGGGGGGGAACACTGAAGCTTTCTTT | CASSRTGGGNTEAFF
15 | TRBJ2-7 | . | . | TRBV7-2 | TGTGCCAGCAGCCGTACTTATACCCTCTCCTACGAGCAGTACTTC | CASSRTYTLSYEQYF
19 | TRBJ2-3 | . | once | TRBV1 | TGCACCAGCAGCCGACTAGCGGGGGGCACGAATTCTAGCACAGATACGCAGTATTTT | CTSSRLAGGTNSSTDTQYF
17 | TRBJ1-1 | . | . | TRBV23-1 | TGCGCCAGCAGTCGGTGGGCGGGAACTTGGTTGGACGCCGAAGCTTTCTTT | CASSRWAGTWLDAEAFF
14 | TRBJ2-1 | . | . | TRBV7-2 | TGTGCCAGCAGCTTTGTCCGGGACTCTAATGAGCAGTTCTTC | CASSFVRDSNEQFF
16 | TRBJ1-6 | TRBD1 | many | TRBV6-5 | TGTGCCAGCAGTTCCTCGGCCGGGACAGGGGAGTCACCCCTCCACTTT | CASSSSAGTGESPLHF
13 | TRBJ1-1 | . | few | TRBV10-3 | TGTGCCATCTTACAGGGAGGGGACGCTGAAGCTTTCTTT | CAILQGGDAEAFF
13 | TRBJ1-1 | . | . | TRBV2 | TGTGCCAGCAGTCCCGGGGGGAACACTGAAGCTTTCTTT | CASSPGGNTEAFF
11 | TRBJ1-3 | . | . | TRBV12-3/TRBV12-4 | TGTGCCAGCAGTTTCGTGAACACCATATATTTT | CASSFVNTIYF
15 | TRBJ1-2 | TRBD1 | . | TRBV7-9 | TGTGCCAGCAGCCGGACAGGGGAACTAGACTATGGCTACACCTTC | CASSRTGELDYGYTF
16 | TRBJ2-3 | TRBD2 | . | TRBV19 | TGTGCCAGTAGTCCGCTTAGGGCGGGGGGGACAGATACGCAGTATTTT | CASSPLRAGGTDTQYF
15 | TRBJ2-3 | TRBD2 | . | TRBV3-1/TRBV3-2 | TGTGCCAGCAGCCAAGGAAGCGGGGTGGCAGATACGCAGTATTTT | CASSQGSGVADTQYF
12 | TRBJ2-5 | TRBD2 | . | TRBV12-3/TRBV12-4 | TGTGCCAGCAGTCGGGGGGGTGAGACCCAGTACTTC | CASSRGGETQYF
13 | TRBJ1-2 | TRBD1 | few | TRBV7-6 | TGTGCCAGCAGCGCGGGACAGGGTTATGGCTACACCTTC | CASSAGQGYGYTF
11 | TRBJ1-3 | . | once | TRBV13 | TGTGCCAGCAGCTTCCGGAACACCATATATTTT | CASSFRNTIYF
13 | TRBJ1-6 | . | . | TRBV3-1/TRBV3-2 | TGTGCCAGCAGCCACCCCCGGGGATCACCCCTCCACTTT | CASSHPRGSPLHF
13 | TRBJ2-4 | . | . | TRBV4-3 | TGCGCCAGCAGCCAGAAACAGGGTGGCATTCAGTACTTC | CASSQKQGGIQYF
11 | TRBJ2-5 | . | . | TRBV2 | TGTGCCAGCAGTGTCGTGGGGCCCCAGTACTTC | CASSVVGPQYF
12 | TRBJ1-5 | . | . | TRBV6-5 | TGTGCCAGCGGACAGACGAATCAGCCCCAGCATTTT | CASGQTNQPQHF
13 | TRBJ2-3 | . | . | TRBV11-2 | TGTGCCAGCAGCTTAGCCAACACAGATACGCAGTATTTT | CASSLANTDTQYF
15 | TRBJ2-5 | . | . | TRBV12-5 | TGTGCTAGTGGTTTAGGTAGCTTTGGGGGGGAGACCCAGTACTTC | CASGLGSFGGETQYF
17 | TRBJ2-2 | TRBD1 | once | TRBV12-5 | TGTGCTAGTGGACGGAAACCGGGACAGGCGGTTCCCGGGGAGCTGTTTTTT | CASGRKPGQAVPGELFF
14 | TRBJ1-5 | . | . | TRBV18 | TGTGCCAGCTCACCGGCAGGGAGGTATCAGCCCCAGCATTTT | CASSPAGRYQPQHF
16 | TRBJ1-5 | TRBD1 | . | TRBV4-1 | TGCGCCAGCAGCCAAGTAGACAGGGGGGCAAATCAGCCCCAGCATTTT | CASSQVDRGANQPQHF
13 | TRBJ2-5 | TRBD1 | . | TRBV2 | TGTGCCAACGGCCGGGACAGTCAAGAGACCCAGTACTTC | CANGRDSQETQYF
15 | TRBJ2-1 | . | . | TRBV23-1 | TGCGCCAGCAGTCCGTATGGACTCCAAAATAATGAGCAGTTCTTC | CASSPYGLQNNEQFF
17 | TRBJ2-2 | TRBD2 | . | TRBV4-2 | TGTGCCAGCAGCCGGACTAGCGGGGGGACGGACACCGGGGAGCTGTTTTTT | CASSRTSGGTDTGELFF